There are many counts of the clone carrying this TCR beta chain. Its target is unknown. The source of the sample is a study of neurological immune-mediated disorders. Germline-derived CDR1 and CDR2 are MNHNS and SASEGT. Germline trimming cut 9 bases from V and 5 bases from J; bases unmatched to any gene: 10. CDR3 length equals 14 residues. The authors produced cDNA by 5'RACE using 10-nucleotide random UMIs. MiXCR, applied by TCRdb to the 5' RACE reads, yields one record per CDR3 protein. Of 50,000 to 70,000 distinct CDR3 sequences in the sample, roughly 4.5% were seen once. Findings and limits, study-wide: The highest TCR clonal expansion occurred in HTLV-1-associated myelopathy; multiple sclerosis fell below healthy controls.

The sequencing input was PBMCs. J is TRBJ1-3 and V is TRBV6-1; 7 nucleotides line up with TRBD1. This TCR derives from a man aged 25 to 45 with multiple sclerosis. The CDR3 spells CARPPGDSRNTIYF. CDR3 coding DNA: TGTGCCAGACCCCCCGGGGACAGCAGAAACACCATATATTTT.